Below, 10 T cell receptor beta chains from the same sample are listed, as sequenced in a study of siplizumab effects on memory and regulatory T cells. The protocol was immunoSEQ multiplex PCR, while the TCRdb copy is restricted to in-frame clones and leaves out a portion. The table shows around 100,000 clones, with approximately 90% occurring only once. The sample consisted of CD4+ T cells sorted from blood. Every receptor here comes from a human donor in good health.

This chain links TRBV27 with TRBJ1-4, with 7 bases that match TRBD1. Trimming at V came to 4 bases and at J to 11 bases, leaving 13 bases not matched to a gene. The CDR3 has 15 residues. CDR1 is MNHEY and CDR2 is SMNVEV in the germline V gene (reference sequence). In DNA form, the CDR3 reads TGTGCCAGCAGTTCATTCGAGTTTCCGGGACAGAAACTGTTTTTT. It codes for CASSSFEFPGQKLFF.

The CDR3 loop reads CAISESGQGFNEQFF. CDR3 in DNA: TGTGCCATCAGTGAGTCGGGACAGGGGTTCAATGAGCAGTTCTTC. The rearrangement links TRBV10-3 to TRBJ2-1, with 10 bases matching TRBD1. V lost 0 bases and J lost 6; bases outside the gene matches: 2. CDR1 and CDR2 from the germline V gene are ENHRY and SYGVKD. This CDR3 comprises 15 residues.

V usage is TRBV30 and J usage is TRBJ1-1, with 10 bases fitting TRBD1. This CDR3 spans 12 amino acids. V lost 8 bases to trimming and J lost 11 bases; unmatched junction nucleotides: 11. Per the germline V gene, CDR1 is GTSNPN and CDR2 is SVGIG (reference sequence). The CDR3 loop reads CARDRGNTGAFF. The CDR3 coding sequence is TGTGCCCGGGACAGGGGAAATACTGGGGCTTTCTTT.

The rearrangement uses TRBV4-1 and TRBJ2-5, with D hard to call. This CDR3 contains 12 residues. CDR1 and CDR2 from the germline V gene are MGHRA and YSYEKL. V gave up 1 base and J gave up 5 bases, with 5 bases separating them. The CDR3 loop reads CASSQVAETQYF. In nucleotides, the CDR3 is TGCGCCAGCAGCCAAGTTGCGGAGACCCAGTACTTC.

This clone is a singleton in its sample. The V call is TRBV11-2, the J call TRBJ1-1; no clear D gene. The CDR3 is 12 residues long. Per the germline V gene, CDR1 is SGHAT and CDR2 is FQNNGV. Trimming left V 2 bases short and J 10 bases short, with 11 bases between. CDR3 DNA sequence: TGTGCCAGCAGCTTATCATGGGGTAGAGCTTTCTTT. It encodes CASSLSWGRAFF.

V is TRBV5-1 and J is TRBJ2-5, with D perhaps being TRBD1 or TRBD2 (5 bases each). CDR1 and CDR2 from the germline V gene are SGHRS and YFSETQ. The CDR3 runs to 16 residues. With 4 bases removed from V and 2 bases from J, the gap between germline ends came to 18 bases. CDR3 in amino acids: CASSRSGTAKQETQYF. Written as DNA, the CDR3 is TGCGCCAGCAGCCGGTCCGGGACGGCGAAGCAAGAGACCCAGTACTTC. The full variable domain, in which reference TRBV5-1 and TRBJ2-5 provide the parts outside the CDR3, is KAGVTQTPRYLIKTRGQQVTLSCSPISGHRSVSWYQQTPGQGLQFLFEYFSETQRNKGNFPGRFSGRQFSNSRSEMNVSTLELGDSALYLCASSRSGTAKQETQYFGPGTRLLVL.

The chain recombines TRBV30 with TRBJ2-4; tentatively, D is TRBD2 (6 bases). This CDR3 has 15 amino acids. CDR1 GTSNPN and CDR2 SVGIG come from the germline V gene (reference sequence). V was trimmed by 0 bases and J by 7 bases, leaving 16 bases between them. CDR3 sequence (DNA): TGTGCCTGGAGTGTACTTGGTGGGAGGACGAACATTCAGTACTTC. Its protein product is CAWSVLGGRTNIQYF.

The chain employs TRBV28 and TRBJ1-5; maybe TRBD1 (5 bases). The CDR3 consists of 15 residues. Per the germline V gene, CDR1 is MDHEN and CDR2 is SYDVKM. V was clipped by 5 bases and J by 0 bases, with 11 bases between them. In DNA, the CDR3 is TGTGCCAGCAGTAAACAGGTTCATAGCAATCAGCCCCAGCATTTT. It translates to CASSKQVHSNQPQHF.

J is TRBJ1-4 and V is TRBV28; D possibly corresponds to TRBD1 (6 bases). V lost 8 bases to trimming and J lost 2 bases, with 12 bases between them. Germline CDR1 reads MDHEN; CDR2 reads SYDVKM. The CDR3 is 14 residues long. Here the CDR3 reads CASGLQGTNEKLFF. In DNA, the CDR3 is TGTGCCAGCGGGTTACAGGGCACTAATGAAAAACTGTTTTTT.

The chain recombines TRBV4-1 with TRBJ2-3, with a tentative D call TRBD1 (6 bases). V was pared by 8 bases and J by 2 bases, with 20 bases between. CDR3 length: 16 amino acids. Germline CDR1 reads MGHRA; CDR2 reads YSYEKL. CDR3 sequence reads: CASANRAGELTDTQYF. The CDR3 coding sequence is TGCGCCAGCGCGAACCGGGCAGGGGAACTCACAGATACGCAGTATTTT.